This T cell receptor beta chain comes out of a study of cytomegalovirus exposure and HLA in healthy donors. The germline V and J ends were trimmed by 1 base and 4 bases, with 17 bases remaining between them. The CDR3 has 17 amino acids. From germline, CDR1 is SEHNR and CDR2 FQNEAQ (reference sequence). The PCR contained 60 Vbeta and 13 Jbeta primers. Sequenced by immunoSEQ multiplex PCR; TCRdb stores in-frame clones only, minus some. This table has 70,000 to 90,000 clones, about 76% appearing once. Study-wide results and limits: Reportedly, HLA-A and HLA-B alleles of most subjects were accurately predicted from TCR beta. Later genetic work tied a missense DCLRE1C variant to beta-chain V and J trimming. Apparent HLA restriction characterized most CMV-associated TCR beta chains in a later analysis. Presence/absence analyses supposed approximately even sequencing depth among donors.

This clone was recorded a few times. Its antigen is unidentified. The J gene is TRBJ2-1, the V gene TRBV7-9; D possibly corresponds to TRBD2 (6 bases). This clonotype was obtained from a male donor in good health and CMV-seropositive. The sample was PBMCs. The CDR3 here is CASSLVEGGTFYNEQFF. The CDR3 nucleotides are TGTGCCAGCAGCTTAGTGGAGGGAGGAACATTTTACAATGAGCAGTTCTTC.